This T cell receptor beta chain was sequenced in a study of Ad26.COV2.S vaccination and SARS-CoV-2 variants. Study as a whole: Trial arm assignment for the donor was COV1001 Ad26.COV2.S.

Findings and limits, study-wide: Vaccine recipients had higher spike-specific TCR breadth than placebo recipients.

Trimming removed 4 bases from V and 1 base from J; junction bases left unmatched: 5. CDR3 length equals 16 residues. Germline V gives CDR1 MGHRA, CDR2 YSYEKL. Treatment here: 15 to 20 received Ad26.COV2.S at low or high dose, single or two shots; roughly five received placebo; per-sample allocation not given. Following the first vaccine or placebo injection, samples were taken on day 63. The method was immunoSEQ multiplex PCR; TCRdb's version includes in-frame clones alone and lacks a portion of them. The data contain approximately 450,000 clones, 80% to 95% of them singletons. Of note for this clone: Its antigen is not identified.

This sequence was found in a person between 18 and 65 years old who received the Ad26.COV2.S COVID-19 vaccine or a placebo. The chain uses TRBV4-1 and TRBJ2-5; 11 bases agree with TRBD2. The sample here was peripheral blood, taken in a trial of Ad26.COV2.S vaccine versus placebo. The CDR3 reads CASSPGLADLQETQYF. CDR3 in DNA: TGCGCCAGCAGCCCGGGACTAGCGGACCTCCAAGAGACCCAGTACTTC.